The entry below describes one T cell receptor (beta chain). What it binds is unknown. Libraries were prepared by immunoSEQ multiplex PCR; TCRdb keeps only in-frame clonotypes and omits some of them. The repertoire holds 50,000 to 70,000 clones, with around 96% as singletons. This record comes from a study of siplizumab effects on memory and regulatory T cells. Study-wide results and caveats: Unstimulated subsets accounted for the mapping of only a minor share of the clones that were alloreactive. Proliferating Tregs' suppressive function in siplizumab cultures went unconfirmed. Both greater diversity than memory cells and a major contribution to the alloresponse seemed to characterize naive T cells.

V was pared by 5 bases and J by 4 bases, with 9 bases between. Germline CDR1 SGHTA, CDR2 FQGNSA. There are 12 residues in the CDR3. The origin of this receptor is a human donor in good health. The sequenced sample consisted of naive CD8+ T cells sorted from blood. The chain links TRBV7-2 to TRBJ2-7; D remains ambiguous. Here the CDR3 reads CASSNTFYEQYF. The CDR3 DNA reads TGTGCCAGCAGCAACACCTTTTACGAGCAGTACTTC.